This T cell receptor beta chain is drawn from a study of T-cell memory formation after mild COVID-19. Study-wide background: The study found TCR clusters largely donor specific.

MiXCR was run by TCRdb on the 5' RACE reads, yielding one entry per CDR3 protein. The table lists 400,000 to 450,000 distinct CDR3 sequences, more than 15% of them singletons. There are a few counts of this clonotype. Its antigen is currently unknown. CDR1 is ENHRY and CDR2 is SYGVKD in the germline V gene. The CDR3 consists of 14 residues. Trimming took 4 bases from V and 5 from J; bases not matched to a gene: 5. Study-wide findings and caveats: CD4+ bias marked clones expanding day 15 to 37, unlike balanced contracting clones. The second-wave clones peaking on day 37 were not confirmed as SARS-CoV-2-specific. Memory from before infection featured some responding clones, which suggests cross-reactive memory joined.

The source material was PBMCs or a T cell subset sorted from them (not recorded which). This receptor was obtained from a man aged 18 to 35 who had mild COVID-19 (a few samples of this study predate the infection). Cell type and time point are not known. The rearrangement uses TRBV10-3 and TRBJ1-1, with 9 bases fitting TRBD1. The DNA for the CDR3 is TGTGCCATCAGTGGACGGGACAGGGCGACTGAAGCTTTCTTT. This encodes CAISGRDRATEAFF.